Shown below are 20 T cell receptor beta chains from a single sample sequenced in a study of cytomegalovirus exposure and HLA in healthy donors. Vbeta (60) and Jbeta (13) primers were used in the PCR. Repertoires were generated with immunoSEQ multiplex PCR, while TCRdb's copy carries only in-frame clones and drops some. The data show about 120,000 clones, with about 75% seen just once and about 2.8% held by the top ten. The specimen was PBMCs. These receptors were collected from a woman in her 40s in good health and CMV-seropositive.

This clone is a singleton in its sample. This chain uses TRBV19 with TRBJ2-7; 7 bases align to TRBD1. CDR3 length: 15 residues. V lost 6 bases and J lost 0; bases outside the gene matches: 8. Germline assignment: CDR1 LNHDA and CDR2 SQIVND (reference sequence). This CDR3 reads CASRGSTGNSYEQYF. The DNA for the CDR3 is TGTGCCAGTAGAGGCTCGACAGGGAACTCCTACGAGCAGTACTTC.

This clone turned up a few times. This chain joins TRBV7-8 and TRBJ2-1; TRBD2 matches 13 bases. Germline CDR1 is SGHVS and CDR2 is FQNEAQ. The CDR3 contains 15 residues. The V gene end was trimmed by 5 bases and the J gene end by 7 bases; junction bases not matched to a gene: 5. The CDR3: CASSPWTSGRNEQFF. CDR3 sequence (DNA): TGTGCCAGCAGCCCGTGGACTAGCGGGAGAAATGAGCAGTTCTTC.

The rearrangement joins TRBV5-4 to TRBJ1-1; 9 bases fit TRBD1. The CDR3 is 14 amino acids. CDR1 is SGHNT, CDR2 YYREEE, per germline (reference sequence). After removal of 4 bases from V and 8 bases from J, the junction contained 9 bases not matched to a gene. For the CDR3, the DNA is TGTGCCAGCAGCCCGGGACAGGGTAGAGAAGAAGCTTTCTTT. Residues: CASSPGQGREEAFF.

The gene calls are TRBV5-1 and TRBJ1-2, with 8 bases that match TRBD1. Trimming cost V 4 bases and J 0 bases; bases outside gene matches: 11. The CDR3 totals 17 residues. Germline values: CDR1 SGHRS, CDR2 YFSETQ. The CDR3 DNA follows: TGCGCCAGCAGCCAAGAGCAGGGGGCGAACCCTAACTATGGCTACACCTTC. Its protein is CASSQEQGANPNYGYTF.

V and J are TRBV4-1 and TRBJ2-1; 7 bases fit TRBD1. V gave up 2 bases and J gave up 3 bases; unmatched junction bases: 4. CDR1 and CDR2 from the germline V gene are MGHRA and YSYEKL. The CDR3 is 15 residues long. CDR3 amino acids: CASSQSGTDYNEQFF. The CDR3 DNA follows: TGCGCCAGCAGCCAATCCGGGACAGACTACAATGAGCAGTTCTTC.

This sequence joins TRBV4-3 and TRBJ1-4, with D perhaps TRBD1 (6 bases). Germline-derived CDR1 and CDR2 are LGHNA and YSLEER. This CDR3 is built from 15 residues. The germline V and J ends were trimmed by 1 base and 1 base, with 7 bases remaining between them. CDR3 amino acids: CASSQATGTNEKLFF. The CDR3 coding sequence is TGCGCCAGCAGCCAAGCGACAGGAACTAATGAAAAACTGTTTTTT.

The CDR3 DNA reads as TGTGCCAGCAGCTCTAGACTAGCGGGTCCCTACGAGCAGTACTTC. It yields the protein CASSSRLAGPYEQYF. V gene TRBV7-2 combines with J gene TRBJ2-7; 10 bases line up with TRBD2. V dropped 4 bases and J dropped 2; count of bases not matched to a gene: 5. Germline values: CDR1 SGHTA, CDR2 FQGNSA. The CDR3 contains 15 residues.

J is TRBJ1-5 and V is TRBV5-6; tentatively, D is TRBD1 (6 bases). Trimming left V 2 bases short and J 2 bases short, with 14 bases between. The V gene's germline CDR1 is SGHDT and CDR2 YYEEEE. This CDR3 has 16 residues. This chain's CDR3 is CASSLTGRLGNQPQHF. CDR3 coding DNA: TGTGCCAGCAGCTTAACAGGGCGGTTAGGCAATCAGCCCCAGCATTTT.

In nucleotides, the CDR3 is TGTGCCAGCAGCCAAGTGCGGCGGGAGGGCCATGAGCAGTTCTTC. It translates to CASSQVRREGHEQFF. The chain couples TRBV4-2 to TRBJ2-1; 9 bases map to TRBD2. The CDR3 loop spans 15 amino acids. J was trimmed by 8 bases and V by 1 base; bases with no gene match: 6. Germline assignment: CDR1 LGHNA and CDR2 YNFKEQ.

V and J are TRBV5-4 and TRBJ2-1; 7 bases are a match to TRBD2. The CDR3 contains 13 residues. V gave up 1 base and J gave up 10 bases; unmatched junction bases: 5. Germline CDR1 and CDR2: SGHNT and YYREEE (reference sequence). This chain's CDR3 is CASSLSTSREQFF. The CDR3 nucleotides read TGTGCCAGCAGCTTGTCGACTAGCCGCGAGCAGTTCTTC.

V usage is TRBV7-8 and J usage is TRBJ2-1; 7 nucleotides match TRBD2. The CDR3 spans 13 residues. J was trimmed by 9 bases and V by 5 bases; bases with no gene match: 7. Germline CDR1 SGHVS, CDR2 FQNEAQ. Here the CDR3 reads CASSREVWGEQFF. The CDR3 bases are TGTGCCAGCAGCCGGGAGGTGTGGGGTGAGCAGTTCTTC.

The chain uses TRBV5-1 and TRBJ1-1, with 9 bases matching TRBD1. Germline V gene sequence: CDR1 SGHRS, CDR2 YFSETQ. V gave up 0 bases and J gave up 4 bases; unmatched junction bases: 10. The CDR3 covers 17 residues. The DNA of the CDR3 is TGCGCCAGCAGCTTGGGGGACAGGGAGAGGACCACCACTGAAGCTTTCTTT. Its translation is CASSLGDRERTTTEAFF.

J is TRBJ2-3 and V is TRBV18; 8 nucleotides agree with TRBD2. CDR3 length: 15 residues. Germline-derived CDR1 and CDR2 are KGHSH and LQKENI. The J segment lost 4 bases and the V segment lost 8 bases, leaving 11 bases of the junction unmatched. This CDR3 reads CASQTRAGVPDTQYF. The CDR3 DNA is TGTGCCAGCCAGACCAGAGCGGGGGTCCCAGATACGCAGTATTTT.

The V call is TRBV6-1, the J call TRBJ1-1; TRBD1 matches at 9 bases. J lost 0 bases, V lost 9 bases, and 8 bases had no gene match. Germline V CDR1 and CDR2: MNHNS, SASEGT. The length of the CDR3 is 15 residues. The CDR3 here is CASSQDRGMNTEAFF. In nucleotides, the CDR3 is TGTGCCAGTTCTCAGGACAGGGGAATGAACACTGAAGCTTTCTTT.

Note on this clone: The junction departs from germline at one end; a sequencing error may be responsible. The CDR3 DNA is TGTGCCAGCAGCTTACTGGCAGGGGGCTCGGAGACCCGGTACTTC. Its protein product is CASSLLAGGSETRYF. The chain is built from TRBV7-9 and TRBJ2-5, with 8 bases fitting TRBD1. CDR1 is SEHNR and CDR2 is FQNEAQ in the germline V gene (reference sequence). The CDR3 covers 15 residues.

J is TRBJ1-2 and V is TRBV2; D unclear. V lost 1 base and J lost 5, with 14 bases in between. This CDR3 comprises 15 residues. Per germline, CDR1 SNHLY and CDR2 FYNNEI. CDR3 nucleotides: TGTGCCAGCAGTGAAGTGGGCGACCTTCCTTATGGCTACACCTTC. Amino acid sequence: CASSEVGDLPYGYTF.

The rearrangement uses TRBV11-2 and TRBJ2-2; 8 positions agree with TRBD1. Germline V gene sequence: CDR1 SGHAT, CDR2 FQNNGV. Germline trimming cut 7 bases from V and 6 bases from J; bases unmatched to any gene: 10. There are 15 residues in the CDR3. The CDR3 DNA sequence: TGTGCCAGCATGGTTATGGGCAGGGGGCCCGGGGAGCTGTTTTTT. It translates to CASMVMGRGPGELFF.

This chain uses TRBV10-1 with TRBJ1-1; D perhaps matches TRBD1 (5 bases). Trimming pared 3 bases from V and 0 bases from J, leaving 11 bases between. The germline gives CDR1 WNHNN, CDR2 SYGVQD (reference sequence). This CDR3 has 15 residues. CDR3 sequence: CASSDTKGMNTEAFF. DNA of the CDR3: TGCGCCAGCAGTGACACTAAGGGGATGAACACTGAAGCTTTCTTT.

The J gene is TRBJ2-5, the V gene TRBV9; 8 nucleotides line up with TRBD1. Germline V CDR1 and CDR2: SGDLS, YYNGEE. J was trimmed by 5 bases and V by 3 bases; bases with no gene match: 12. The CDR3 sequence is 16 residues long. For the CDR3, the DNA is TGTGCCAGCAGCGCCGGGACAGGTGCATTTGGGGAGACCCAGTACTTC. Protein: CASSAGTGAFGETQYF.

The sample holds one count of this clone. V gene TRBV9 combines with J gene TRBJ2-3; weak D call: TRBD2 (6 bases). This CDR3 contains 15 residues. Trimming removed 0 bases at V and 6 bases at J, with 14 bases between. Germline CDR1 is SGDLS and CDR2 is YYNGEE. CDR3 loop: CASSVESGPPDTQYF. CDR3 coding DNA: TGTGCCAGCAGCGTAGAAAGCGGGCCTCCGGATACGCAGTATTTT.